A selection of T cell receptor beta chains follows, all from one sample in a study of Graves' ophthalmopathy and Graves' hyperthyroidism. From the multiplex PCR reads, TCRdb called clonotypes with MiXCR, one entry per CDR3 protein. The sample contains more than 1,000,000 distinct CDR3 sequences, around a third of which appear only once. The sample consisted of peripheral blood or thyroid tissue (not recorded which). The receptors were gathered from an adult man with Graves' hyperthyroidism. Each CDR3 is given with its conserved first and last residue. The D gene is left open where the match is weak. The size entry is marked missing in some rows and otherwise reads once, few, many or a size class.

j_gene,abundance,d_gene,v_gene,CDR3aa,CDR3nt
TRBJ2-2,-,TRBD2,TRBV7-3,CASSLYPQREGPLEELFF,TGTGCCAGCAGCTTATATCCCCAACGGGAGGGTCCCCTTGAGGAGCTGTTTTTT
TRBJ1-1,few,-,TRBV6-5,CASSERVDTEAFF,TGTGCCAGCAGTGAACGGGTGGACACTGAAGCTTTCTTT
TRBJ1-1,many,-,TRBV7-8,CASSLDQGGTEAFF,TGTGCCAGCAGCTTAGATCAGGGCGGCACTGAAGCTTTCTTT
TRBJ2-5,-,TRBD1,TRBV29-1,CSVIRTGGALETQYF,TGCAGCGTTATTCGGACAGGGGGCGCTTTGGAGACCCAGTACTTC
TRBJ2-7,many,TRBD1,TRBV6-6,CASRKGQGNYEQYF,TGTGCCAGCAGGAAGGGACAGGGGAACTACGAGCAGTACTTC
TRBJ1-1,-,-,TRBV9,CASSVSIRVSEAFF,TGTGCCAGCAGCGTATCGATCAGGGTATCTGAAGCTTTCTTT
TRBJ2-7,many,-,TRBV7-9,CASSLAQGARLEQYF,TGTGCCAGCAGCTTAGCCCAAGGGGCGCGGTTGGAGCAGTACTTC
TRBJ1-5,-,-,TRBV12-3/TRBV12-4,CASRKRLPLRNQPQHF,TGTGCCAGCAGGAAGCGGCTCCCGTTGCGGAATCAGCCCCAGCATTTT
TRBJ1-3,-,TRBD1,TRBV20-1,CSARDFGTGTIYF,TGCAGTGCTAGAGATTTCGGGACAGGCACCATATATTTT
TRBJ1-6,many,TRBD1,TRBV7-8,CASSPTPTIRTGFGSPLHF,TGTGCCAGCAGCCCGACGCCGACAATCCGGACAGGGTTCGGTTCACCCCTCCACTTT
TRBJ2-7,-,TRBD1,TRBV5-4,CASSPGRGTGVVGEQYF,TGCGCCAGCAGCCCAGGCAGGGGGACAGGGGTTGTTGGCGAGCAGTACTTC
TRBJ1-2,-,-,TRBV7-9,CASSLVEENYSYTF,TGTGCCAGCAGCTTAGTAGAAGAGAACTATAGCTACACCTTC
TRBJ2-5,-,-,TRBV25-1,CASSGNRVTGGQETQYF,TGTGCCAGCAGTGGGAACAGGGTCACCGGGGGACAAGAGACCCAGTACTTC
TRBJ2-6,many,-,TRBV7-3,CASSLTGNVGGSGANVLTF,TGTGCCAGCAGCTTAACGGGTAATGTCGGAGGCTCTGGGGCCAACGTCCTGACTTTC
TRBJ1-1,many,-,TRBV7-9,CASSKRENTEAFF,TGTGCCAGCAGCAAACGGGAGAACACTGAAGCTTTCTTT
TRBJ2-5,many,TRBD1,TRBV20-1,CSAEDRVGETQYF,TGCAGTGCCGAGGACAGGGTAGGAGAGACCCAGTACTTC
TRBJ2-6,few,TRBD1,TRBV19,CASKDRGANVLTF,TGTGCCAGTAAGGACAGGGGGGCCAACGTCCTGACTTTC
TRBJ1-2,few,-,TRBV28,CASSLKDGRNYGYTF,TGTGCCAGCAGTTTAAAGGACGGACGTAACTATGGCTACACCTTC
TRBJ2-7,-,-,TRBV11-1,CASSTSRGPYEQYF,TGTGCCAGCAGCACCTCCAGGGGACCCTACGAGCAGTACTTC
TRBJ1-4,once,-,TRBV2,CASTPGTVGEKLFF,TGTGCCAGCACCCCCGGGACCGTGGGTGAAAAACTGTTTTTT
TRBJ1-1,few,TRBD1,TRBV10-3,CAIKGTGRNTEAFF,TGTGCCATCAAAGGGACAGGGAGGAACACTGAAGCTTTCTTT
TRBJ2-5,-,TRBD1,TRBV7-2,CASSTGDRVSQETQYF,TGTGCCAGCAGCACAGGGGACAGGGTAAGCCAAGAGACCCAGTACTTC
TRBJ2-5,few,-,TRBV10-3,CASRFFTGKGETQYF,TGTGCCAGTCGGTTTTTTACAGGGAAAGGAGAGACCCAGTACTTC
TRBJ2-7,few,-,TRBV9,CASSERDGVAYEQYF,TGTGCCAGCAGCGAGAGGGACGGGGTTGCCTACGAGCAGTACTTC
TRBJ2-7,many,-,TRBV7-6,CASSLGGPEEQYF,TGTGCCAGCAGCTTAGGTGGACCCGAGGAGCAGTACTTC
TRBJ1-5,many,-,TRBV12-3/TRBV12-4,CASRKGGQPQHF,TGTGCCAGCAGAAAGGGAGGACAGCCCCAGCATTTT
TRBJ2-2,many,TRBD1,TRBV29-1,CSVFLRQGAKTGELFF,TGCAGCGTCTTCTTACGACAGGGGGCGAAGACCGGGGAGCTGTTTTTT
TRBJ2-3,-,-,TRBV15,CATGPQNTDTQYF,TGTGCCACTGGACCCCAAAACACAGATACGCAGTATTTT
TRBJ2-5,-,-,TRBV7-7,CASSSGQRETQYF,TGTGCCAGCAGTTCCGGACAGAGGGAGACCCAGTACTTC
TRBJ1-5,many,-,TRBV2,CASKSTVNQPQHF,TGTGCCAGCAAATCGACCGTGAATCAGCCCCAGCATTTT
TRBJ2-2,many,-,TRBV19,CATQGPTNTGELFF,TGTGCCACCCAGGGACCGACGAACACCGGGGAGCTGTTTTTT
TRBJ2-5,-,TRBD1,TRBV30,CAWSVVAGGETQYF,TGTGCCTGGAGTGTAGTTGCAGGGGGAGAGACCCAGTACTTC
TRBJ1-2,many,-,TRBV25-1,CASSGGSYGYTF,TGTGCCAGCAGTGGAGGAAGCTATGGCTACACCTTC
TRBJ1-5,once,TRBD1,TRBV2,CASSVRQGEHQPQHF,TGTGCCAGCAGTGTTCGACAGGGGGAACACCAGCCCCAGCATTTT
TRBJ1-3,-,TRBD1,TRBV20-1,CSADHTGQAYGYTIYF,TGCAGTGCCGATCACACGGGACAGGCCTACGGCTACACCATATATTTT
TRBJ2-2,few,TRBD1,TRBV7-2,CASSLRTGAETGELFF,TGTGCCAGCAGCTTACGGACAGGGGCTGAAACCGGGGAGCTGTTTTTT
TRBJ2-5,few,-,TRBV5-8,CASSSWTPGGETQYF,TGTGCCAGCAGCTCGTGGACACCCGGGGGAGAGACCCAGTACTTC
TRBJ1-6,many,-,TRBV7-9,CASSQRTVYYNSPLHF,TGTGCCAGCAGCCAACGGACAGTTTACTATAATTCACCCCTCCACTTT
TRBJ1-2,-,-,TRBV20-1,CSASRQVYGYTF,TGCAGTGCTAGCAGACAGGTCTATGGCTACACCTTC
TRBJ1-2,few,TRBD1,TRBV6-2/TRBV6-3,CASSPAGQGMDGYTF,TGTGCCAGCAGCCCCGCGGGACAGGGTATGGATGGCTACACCTTC
TRBJ2-2,many,-,TRBV10-3,CAISDLWPGELFF,TGTGCCATCAGTGATTTGTGGCCCGGGGAGCTGTTTTTT
TRBJ1-2,-,-,TRBV2,CASRGLQPRGYGYTF,TGTGCCAGCAGGGGATTACAGCCTCGAGGCTATGGCTACACCTTC
TRBJ2-7,-,TRBD2,TRBV11-2,CASSLGREYDEQYF,TGTGCCAGCAGCTTAGGGCGGGAGTACGACGAGCAGTACTTC
TRBJ1-1,few,TRBD1,TRBV5-4,CASSPQPGQGYEAFF,TGTGCCAGCAGCCCCCAACCGGGACAGGGTTATGAAGCTTTCTTT
TRBJ2-5,many,TRBD2,TRBV12-3/TRBV12-4,CASSPPGGFRLETQYF,TGTGCCAGCAGCCCTCCGGGGGGATTCCGTTTGGAGACCCAGTACTTC
TRBJ2-7,few,TRBD1,TRBV7-2,CASSLETGGNLIEQYF,TGTGCCAGCAGCTTAGAGACAGGGGGCAATCTCATCGAGCAGTACTTC
TRBJ1-6,many,-,TRBV6-1,CASSRGIGSPLHF,TGTGCCAGTTCGCGGGGAATCGGCTCACCCCTCCACTTT
TRBJ1-4,many,TRBD1,TRBV7-9,CASRTDRGGEKLFF,TGTGCCAGCAGAACCGACAGGGGGGGGGAAAAACTGTTTTTT
TRBJ2-7,many,TRBD1,TRBV19,CASSDTGQSYEQYF,TGTGCCAGTAGCGACACGGGACAGTCCTACGAGCAGTACTTC
TRBJ1-1,-,-,TRBV6-1,CASSEGMDGNTEAFF,TGTGCCAGCAGTGAAGGGATGGATGGGAACACTGAAGCTTTCTTT